This is a list of T cell receptor beta chains from one sample in a study of a mutant IDH1 vaccine in newly diagnosed glioma. Assay: immunoSEQ multiplex PCR; the TCRdb copy retains only in-frame clones and omits some. The sample records 80,000 to 100,000 clones, roughly four fifths being singletons. The sample was PBMCs, taken from a glioma patient treated with radiotherapy, temozolomide or both. These receptors all come from a man aged 40-50 years with glioma. Some clones in this sample may be carry-over from other donors' samples. Both conserved end residues are part of each CDR3. The order of the fields is CDR3 length, V gene, clone size, D gene, J gene, CDR3 protein, CDR3 DNA. A D gene is named only where the DNA matches it firmly. Some rows have no size entry. The others give once, few or many, or a class for an expanded clone.

length: 16
V: TRBV2
size: few
D: -
J: TRBJ1-5
CDR3: CASSERDGGYNQPQHF
DNA: TGTGCCAGCAGTGAACGCGATGGGGGTTACAATCAGCCCCAGCATTTT

length: 16
V: TRBV7-2
size: -
D: TRBD1
J: TRBJ2-2
CDR3: CASSLMGQLNTGELFF
DNA: TGTGCCAGCAGCTTAATGGGACAGCTGAACACCGGGGAGCTGTTTTTT

length: 13
V: TRBV30
size: -
D: -
J: TRBJ2-3
CDR3: CAWSVLGTDTQYF
DNA: TGTGCCTGGAGTGTACTTGGCACAGATACGCAGTATTTT

length: 14
V: TRBV5-1
size: -
D: -
J: TRBJ2-7
CDR3: CASILDPTSYEQYF
DNA: TGCGCCAGCATCCTGGACCCTACCTCCTACGAGCAGTACTTC

length: 13
V: TRBV30
size: few
D: TRBD1
J: TRBJ1-2
CDR3: CAWSVGGTDGYTF
DNA: TGTGCCTGGAGTGTAGGCGGGACAGATGGCTACACCTTC

length: 15
V: TRBV13
size: -
D: TRBD1
J: TRBJ2-7
CDR3: CASSLGGTGFREQYF
DNA: TGTGCCAGCAGCTTAGGAGGGACAGGGTTTCGCGAGCAGTACTTC

length: 14
V: TRBV27
size: -
D: -
J: TRBJ2-1
CDR3: CASTPLRQSNEQFF
DNA: TGTGCCAGCACGCCCCTTCGGCAGTCCAATGAGCAGTTCTTC

length: 14
V: TRBV13
size: many
D: -
J: TRBJ2-5
CDR3: CASSPTGFQETQYF
DNA: TGTGCCAGCAGCCCCACCGGTTTTCAAGAGACCCAGTACTTC

length: 14
V: TRBV6-1
size: once
D: -
J: TRBJ2-1
CDR3: CASSRQESYNEQFF
DNA: TGTGCCAGCAGTCGGCAGGAGTCCTACAATGAGCAGTTCTTC

length: 13
V: TRBV2
size: few
D: -
J: TRBJ1-6
CDR3: CASNAMLASPLHF
DNA: TGTGCCAGCAACGCCATGCTGGCTTCACCCCTCCACTTT

length: 14
V: TRBV10-3
size: -
D: TRBD1
J: TRBJ1-2
CDR3: CAISERGTGAGYTF
DNA: TGTGCCATCAGTGAGAGGGGGACAGGGGCTGGCTACACCTTC

length: 15
V: TRBV5-4
size: -
D: -
J: TRBJ1-6
CDR3: CASSLGLGRNSPLHF
DNA: TGTGCCAGCAGCTTGGGCCTGGGGCGGAATTCACCCCTCCACTTT

length: 16
V: TRBV7-2
size: -
D: TRBD2
J: TRBJ2-1
CDR3: CASSMRRGGNNNEQFF
DNA: TGTGCCAGCAGCATGCGACGGGGGGGGAACAACAATGAGCAGTTCTTC